Listed here are 32 T cell receptor beta chains from one sample, sequenced in a study of blood T cell repertoires in COVID-19. Here immunoSEQ multiplex PCR was the method, and the copy in TCRdb shows in-frame clones only, minus some. The sample has under 150,000 clones, approximately 81% seen once. Sequenced material: peripheral blood. Source of these receptors: a man aged 55 to 70 with acute or convalescent COVID-19.

This chain joins TRBV10-2 and TRBJ2-1, with TRBD2 matching over 9 bases. Germline CDR1 is WSHSY and CDR2 is SAAADI. The CDR3 is made up of 18 amino acids. The V segment lost 3 bases and the J segment 0 bases; nucleotides outside the gene matches: 9. The CDR3 reads CASSEIGLALSSYNEQFF. CDR3 sequence (DNA): TGCGCCAGCAGTGAAATTGGACTAGCGTTGAGCTCCTACAATGAGCAGTTCTTC.

This sequence joins TRBV9 and TRBJ2-7; tentative D call: TRBD2 (9 bases). Trimming left V 4 bases short and J 4 bases short, with 18 bases between. CDR1 and CDR2 (germline): SGDLS, YYNGEE. The CDR3 has 15 amino acids. The CDR3 nucleotides are TGTGCCAGCAGCACAGGGGGGACTAGCAGGTACGAGCAGTACTTC. Amino acids: CASSTGGTSRYEQYF. Full variable domain (missing parts from reference TRBV9 and TRBJ2-7): DSGVTQTPKHLITATGQRVTLRCSPRSGDLSVYWYQQSLDQGLQFLIQYYNGEERAKGNILERFSAQQFPDLHSELNLSSLELGDSALYFCASSTGGTSRYEQYFGPGTRLTVT.

The rearrangement uses TRBV7-2 and TRBJ1-2; 12 bases map to TRBD1. V was clipped by 3 bases and J by 4 bases; unmatched bases: 6. From germline, CDR1 is SGHTA and CDR2 FQGNSA. The CDR3 is made up of 16 amino acids. The CDR3 sequence is CASSFTGTGGGYGYTF. The CDR3 coding sequence is TGTGCCAGCAGCTTTACCGGGACAGGGGGCGGCTATGGCTACACCTTC.

The chain joins TRBV30 to TRBJ1-1; a weak D match, TRBD1 (5 bases). The V end was cut by 5 bases, the J end by 5 bases, with 9 bases between. CDR1 is GTSNPN and CDR2 is SVGIG in the germline V gene (reference sequence). CDR3 length equals 11 residues. This CDR3 reads CAWARGTEAFF. The CDR3 nucleotides are TGTGCCTGGGCTCGGGGGACTGAAGCTTTCTTT.

The genes are TRBV25-1 and TRBJ1-1; D unclear. V lost 8 bases and J 2 bases, leaving 12 bases between the germline ends. The germline V gene has CDR1 MGHDK and CDR2 SYGVNS. The CDR3 is made up of 13 amino acids. The CDR3 DNA is TGTGCCAGCGGCCTTCCAGGAAACACTGAAGCTTTCTTT. As protein: CASGLPGNTEAFF.

The V gene is TRBV6-2 or TRBV6-3, the J gene TRBJ1-4; possibly TRBD1 for D (5 bases). CDR1 is MNHEY and CDR2 is SVGEGT in the germline V gene. The CDR3 extends over 15 amino acids. Deletions cut 0 bases from V and 4 bases from J, with 9 bases between. CDR3 protein: CASSYSDRDNEKLFF. CDR3 nucleotide sequence: TGTGCCAGCAGTTACTCAGACAGAGATAATGAAAAACTGTTTTTT.

The V call is TRBV3-1 (or the pseudogene TRBV3-2), the J call TRBJ2-3, with 13 nucleotides matching TRBD2. The CDR3 totals 17 residues. J lost 1 base, V lost 3 bases, and 4 bases had no gene match. CDR1 and CDR2 (germline): LGHDT, YNNKEL (reference sequence). CDR3 in DNA: TGTGCCAGCAGCCAGGGTGGACTAGCGGGGGGCACAGATACGCAGTATTTT. This gives the protein CASSQGGLAGGTDTQYF.

The V call is TRBV19, the J call TRBJ2-7; D uncertain. This CDR3 comprises 16 residues. The V end was cut by 0 bases, the J end by 7 bases, with 19 bases between. The germline V gene has CDR1 LNHDA and CDR2 SQIVND (reference sequence). The CDR3 reads CASSIEIGPSASEQYF. CDR3 nucleotides: TGTGCCAGTAGTATAGAAATTGGCCCATCTGCCTCTGAGCAGTACTTC.

The rearrangement uses TRBV29-1 and TRBJ1-4; D remains unclear. The ends were cut back, 7 bases at V and 8 bases at J, with 14 bases in the middle. The CDR3 has 12 amino acids. Germline V gives CDR1 SQVTM, CDR2 ANQGSEA. The CDR3: CSGGSVGEKLFF. The CDR3 nucleotides read TGCAGCGGAGGAAGTGTCGGAGAAAAACTGTTTTTT. Variable domain in full (rest from reference TRBV29-1 and TRBJ1-4): SAVISQKPSRDICQRGTSLTIQCQVDSQVTMMFWYRQQPGQSLTLIATANQGSEATYESGFVIDKFPISRPNLTFSTLTVSNMSPEDSSIYLCSGGSVGEKLFFGSGTQLSVL.

Here the CDR3 reads CASSPRGGIGNEQFF. The DNA for the CDR3 is TGCGCCAGCAGCCCTAGAGGAGGGATCGGCAATGAGCAGTTCTTC. V gene TRBV5-1 combines with J gene TRBJ2-1, with a possible D match to TRBD2 (6 bases). Germline CDR1 reads SGHRS; CDR2 reads YFSETQ. The CDR3 has 15 residues. V lost 4 bases to trimming and J lost 6 bases, with 17 bases between them.

This chain connects TRBV5-1 to TRBJ2-1, with 11 bases fitting TRBD2. The CDR3 is 15 residues long. V shed 1 base and J 7 bases; nucleotides not matched to a gene: 4. CDR1 and CDR2 (germline): SGHRS, YFSETQ. The CDR3, as DNA: TGCGCCAGCAGCTTGTTAATAGCGGGGGGGAATGAGCAGTTCTTC. This codes for CASSLLIAGGNEQFF.

The rearrangement links TRBV5-1 to TRBJ2-3; tentative D call: TRBD2 (6 bases). CDR1 and CDR2 from the germline V gene are SGHRS and YFSETQ. The CDR3 runs 17 residues. With 2 bases removed from V and 0 bases from J, the gap between germline ends came to 16 bases. The CDR3 DNA sequence: TGCGCCAGCAGCTTCGGCATTAGCGGATTTAGCACAGATACGCAGTATTTT. This gives the protein CASSFGISGFSTDTQYF. The full variable domain, rest sourced from reference TRBV5-1 and TRBJ2-3, is KAGVTQTPRYLIKTRGQQVTLSCSPISGHRSVSWYQQTPGQGLQFLFEYFSETQRNKGNFPGRFSGRQFSNSRSEMNVSTLELGDSALYLCASSFGISGFSTDTQYFGPGTRLTVL.

The V call is TRBV27, the J call TRBJ2-2; 13 nucleotides align to TRBD2. Germline loops: CDR1 MNHEY, CDR2 SMNVEV (reference sequence). V trimming: 4 bases; J trimming: 4 bases; junction bases outside the gene matches: 9. The CDR3 has 18 amino acids. CDR3 DNA: TGTGCCAGCAGTTCCCCCGGGACTAGCGGGACGGGCACCGGGGAGCTGTTTTTT. Protein: CASSSPGTSGTGTGELFF.

This chain joins TRBV24-1 and TRBJ1-1, with unresolved D. CDR3 length: 13 amino acids. CDR1 KGHDR and CDR2 SFDVKD come from the germline V gene. V was clipped by 7 bases and J by 1 base, with 9 bases between them. CDR3 nucleotides: TGTGCCACCAGGCGAACAGAGAACACTGAAGCTTTCTTT. It translates to CATRRTENTEAFF.

The chain combines TRBV6-6 with TRBJ1-1, with 9 bases identical to TRBD1. Germline CDR1 reads MNHNY; CDR2 reads SVGAGI (reference sequence). This CDR3 has 14 amino acids. J lost 6 bases, V lost 4 bases, and 6 bases had no gene match. CDR3 coding DNA: TGTGCCAGCAGTTTAGGACAGGGGTTCGCTGAAGCTTTCTTT. Its protein product is CASSLGQGFAEAFF.

This chain connects TRBV5-1 to TRBJ2-7; 8 bases line up with TRBD1. CDR1 is SGHRS and CDR2 is YFSETQ in the germline V gene. The CDR3 has 15 amino acids. V was clipped by 4 bases and J by 7 bases; unmatched bases: 13. The CDR3 DNA reads TGCGCCAGCAGCCCCGAAGGACAGGGAATCAGGGAGCAGTACTTC. It yields the protein CASSPEGQGIREQYF.

The rearrangement links TRBV6-5 to TRBJ2-1, with 9 bases matching TRBD1. CDR3 length equals 14 residues. V shed 8 bases and J 7 bases; nucleotides not matched to a gene: 9. CDR1 is MNHEY, CDR2 SVGAGI, per germline. CDR3 protein: CASPTGTGSNEQFF. The CDR3 region has the DNA TGTGCCAGCCCTACCGGGACAGGGTCGAATGAGCAGTTCTTC.

The chain uses TRBV27 and TRBJ2-1, with 16 positions matching TRBD2. Germline CDR1 MNHEY, CDR2 SMNVEV (reference sequence). This CDR3 region has 20 residues. Trimming removed 4 bases from V and 1 base from J; junction bases left unmatched: 10. Here the CDR3 DNA reads TGTGCCAGCAGTTCCAACCGGGGACTAGCGGGAGGGAGGTCCTACAATGAGCAGTTCTTC. Encoded protein: CASSSNRGLAGGRSYNEQFF.

This chain uses TRBV7-3 with TRBJ2-3; 7 bases line up with TRBD2. J gave up 0 bases and V 5 bases, and 8 bases lay outside the gene matches. This CDR3 is built from 16 residues. CDR1 SGHTA and CDR2 FQGTGA come from the germline V gene. As DNA, the CDR3 is TGTGCCAGCAGCCTAGGCCAAGCGGGAAGCACAGATACGCAGTATTTT. As protein: CASSLGQAGSTDTQYF.

The chain has TRBV24-1 and TRBJ1-2; tentative D call: TRBD1 (5 bases). The CDR3 has 17 residues. Trimming pared 2 bases from V and 6 bases from J, leaving 21 bases between. Germline V gene lookup returns CDR1 KGHDR and CDR2 SFDVKD. The CDR3, as DNA: TGTGCCACCAGTGATTCTTTAATAGGGACGGGAGTTGATGGCTACACCTTC. It specifies CATSDSLIGTGVDGYTF.

On this clone itself: The same CDR3 arises from other DNA sequences in this sample as well. The chain employs TRBV5-1 and TRBJ2-2, with TRBD1 matching 7 bases. Germline CDR1 is SGHRS and CDR2 is YFSETQ. The trim removed 5 bases at V and 2 bases at J, leaving 6 bases unmatched. This CDR3 has 15 amino acids. The CDR3 nucleotides are TGCGCCAGCAGTTCCGGGACAGTTAACACCGGGGAGCTGTTTTTT. Its protein product is CASSSGTVNTGELFF.

V and J are TRBV27 and TRBJ2-2, with a tentative D call TRBD1 (5 bases). Germline CDR1 MNHEY, CDR2 SMNVEV (reference sequence). This CDR3 is built from 13 residues. Trimming took off 4 bases at V and 5 bases at J, with 8 bases between the two ends. For the CDR3, the DNA is TGTGCCAGCAGTTGGACATTTACCGGGGAGCTGTTTTTT. Translation: CASSWTFTGELFF.

V and J are TRBV3-1 (or the pseudogene TRBV3-2) and TRBJ2-2; 11 nucleotides align to TRBD1. The CDR3 totals 15 residues. V lost 5 bases to trimming and J lost 3 bases; unmatched junction nucleotides: 2. CDR1 is LGHDT, CDR2 YNNKEL, per germline (reference sequence). CDR3 DNA: TGTGCCAGCAGCTTGGGACAGGGGGACACCGGGGAGCTGTTTTTT. Protein sequence: CASSLGQGDTGELFF.

This chain connects TRBV5-4 to TRBJ2-7; D gene unclear. This CDR3 is built from 14 residues. From germline, CDR1 is SGHNT and CDR2 YYREEE (reference sequence). Trimming took 0 bases from V and 0 from J, leaving 7 bases between them. CDR3 amino acids: CASSLGGSSYEQYF. DNA for the CDR3: TGTGCCAGCAGCTTGGGCGGATCCTCCTACGAGCAGTACTTC.

The chain links TRBV27 to TRBJ2-3; 8 bases fit TRBD1. V shed 6 bases, J shed 1 base, and the junction held 6 bases outside the gene matches. This CDR3 has 15 amino acids. Germline-derived CDR1 and CDR2 are MNHEY and SMNVEV (reference sequence). CDR3 nucleotide sequence: TGTGCCAGCAGACGGGACAGGAGGGGCACAGATACGCAGTATTTT. Translated: CASRRDRRGTDTQYF.

This clone was observed a single time. The V call is TRBV19, the J call TRBJ2-7; D may be TRBD1 (6 bases). The V gene lost 3 bases and the J gene lost 4 bases, with 16 bases spanning the gap. The CDR3 has 15 amino acids. Germline V gene sequence: CDR1 LNHDA, CDR2 SQIVND (reference sequence). CDR3 sequence: CASSIGLDRKYEQYF. The CDR3 region has the DNA TGTGCCAGTAGTATCGGGTTGGACAGAAAATACGAGCAGTACTTC.

The J gene is TRBJ1-2, the V gene TRBV2; D remains ambiguous. Germline V gene sequence: CDR1 SNHLY, CDR2 FYNNEI. Deletions cut 3 bases from V and 1 base from J, with 9 bases between. The CDR3 loop spans 14 amino acids. Here the CDR3 reads CASSDPPVNYGYTF. The CDR3 DNA follows: TGTGCCAGCAGTGACCCCCCAGTTAACTATGGCTACACCTTC.

This CDR3 reads CASSISNAAYEQYF. The CDR3 nucleotides are TGTGCCAGTAGTATAAGTAACGCAGCCTACGAGCAGTACTTC. V usage is TRBV19 and J usage is TRBJ2-7; unclear D gene. Germline V CDR1 and CDR2: LNHDA, SQIVND (reference sequence). CDR3 length: 14 amino acids. V lost 2 bases and J 2 bases, leaving 10 bases between the germline ends.

About this clone: The germline gene is not matched at one end of the junction; a read error may be the cause. This chain uses TRBV30 with TRBJ1-4; D possibly corresponds to TRBD1 (6 bases). CDR3 length: 14 residues. Germline V gene lookup returns CDR1 GTSNPN and CDR2 SVGIG (reference sequence). The CDR3 coding sequence is TGTGCCTGGAGTCTTGGGACAACGAATGAAAAACTGTTTTTT. Amino acid sequence: CAWSLGTTNEKLFF.

This clone was counted many times. The chain uses TRBV5-5 and TRBJ1-2; no reliable D call. V was trimmed by 6 bases and J by 9 bases, leaving 21 bases between them. This CDR3 has 14 amino acids. The germline CDR1 and CDR2 sequences are SGHKS and YYEKEE (reference sequence). CDR3: CASTLGGFYYSYTF. In nucleotides, the CDR3 is TGTGCCAGCACCCTGGGAGGGTTCTATTATAGCTACACCTTC.

This chain joins TRBV19 and TRBJ2-2, with TRBD2 matching 10 bases. This CDR3 comprises 15 residues. After removal of 7 bases from V and 3 bases from J, the junction contained 5 bases not matched to a gene. CDR1 and CDR2 from the germline V gene are LNHDA and SQIVND (reference sequence). CDR3 amino acids: CASIGAGGHTGELFF. The CDR3 DNA follows: TGTGCCAGTATCGGAGCGGGAGGGCACACCGGGGAGCTGTTTTTT.

With respect to this clone: In the same sample, other DNA sequences code for this CDR3. This chain connects TRBV5-1 to TRBJ1-2, with D perhaps TRBD1 (5 bases). The CDR3 sequence is 15 residues long. Trimming stripped 1 base from V and 1 base from J, with 11 bases between. CDR1 is SGHRS and CDR2 is YFSETQ in the germline V gene. The CDR3 protein is CASSLSGGYNYGYTF. The CDR3 DNA sequence: TGCGCCAGCAGCTTGTCGGGGGGGTATAACTATGGCTACACCTTC.